The clone carrying this T cell receptor (beta chain) was picked up a small number of times. Antigen specificity is unknown. These data come from a study of T cells in Graves' hyperthyroidism and ophthalmopathy. RNA transcripts were the template for amplifying TCR beta CDR3 regions. An initial round of RT-PCR targeting the TCR CDR3 relied on the HTBI primer set. TCRdb reprocessed the multiplex PCR reads with MiXCR, giving one entry per CDR3 protein. Found here are 400,000 or so distinct CDR3 sequences, over 13% of them singletons; the top ten hold around 30%. Trimming left V 3 bases short and J 6 bases short, with 12 bases between. Germline V CDR1 and CDR2: GTSNPN, SVGIG (reference sequence). This CDR3 has 13 residues. The study's findings and limits: Blood also contained most expanded thyroid clonotypes above 0.001.

A patient was excluded if there was uncontrolled infection, other autoimmune disease, pregnancy or lactation. Diagnostic assessment was based on clinical symptoms, serum thyroxine and TRAb, thyroid ultrasound and orbital computed tomography. Out of about 10 ml of fresh peripheral blood came the PBMCs. The chain couples TRBV30 to TRBJ1-5; D is perhaps TRBD1 (6 bases). The clonotype originates from a man in his fifties with Graves' ophthalmopathy. The specimen sequenced was blood. CDR3 residues: CAWSGGGSQPQHF. CDR3 bases: TGTGCCTGGAGCGGAGGGGGGAGTCAGCCCCAGCATTTT.